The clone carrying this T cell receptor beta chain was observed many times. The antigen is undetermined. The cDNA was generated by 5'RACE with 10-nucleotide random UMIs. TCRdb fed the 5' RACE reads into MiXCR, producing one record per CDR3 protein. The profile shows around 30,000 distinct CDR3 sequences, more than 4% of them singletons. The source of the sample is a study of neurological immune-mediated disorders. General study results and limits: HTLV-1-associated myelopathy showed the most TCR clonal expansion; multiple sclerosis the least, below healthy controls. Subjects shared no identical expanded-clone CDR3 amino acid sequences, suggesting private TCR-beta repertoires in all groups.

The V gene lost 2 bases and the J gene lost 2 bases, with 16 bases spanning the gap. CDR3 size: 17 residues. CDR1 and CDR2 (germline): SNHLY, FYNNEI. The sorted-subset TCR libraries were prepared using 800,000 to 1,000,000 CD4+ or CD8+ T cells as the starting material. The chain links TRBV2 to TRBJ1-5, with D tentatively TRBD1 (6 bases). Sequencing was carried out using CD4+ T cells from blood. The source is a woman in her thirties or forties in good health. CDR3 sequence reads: CASSEMGAGMGNQPQHF. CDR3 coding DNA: TGTGCCAGCAGTGAAATGGGGGCAGGGATGGGCAATCAGCCCCAGCATTTT. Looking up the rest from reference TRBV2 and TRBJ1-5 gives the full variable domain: EPEVTQTPSHQVTQMGQEVILRCVPISNHLYFYWYRQILGQKVEFLVSFYNNEISEKSEIFDDQFSVERPDGSNFTLKIRSTKLEDSAMYFCASSEMGAGMGNQPQHFGDGTRLSIL.